These 18 T cell receptor beta chains originate from one sample sequenced in a study of T cell repertoires in cytomegalovirus infection. A single record per CDR3 protein comes from TCRdb applying MiXCR to the reads. This table has 150,000 to 200,000 distinct CDR3 sequences, over 13% appearing once. Sequencing input: PBMCs. These receptors were collected from a human donor in good health (CMV status not recorded). Some clones in this sample may be carry-over from other donors' samples.

This clonotype occurred many times. The rearrangement uses TRBV19 and TRBJ1-4; the D is unclear. Trimming took off 1 base at V and 0 bases at J, with 6 bases between the two ends. Germline V gene sequence: CDR1 LNHDA, CDR2 SQIVND (reference sequence). This CDR3 has 15 residues. The CDR3 here is CASSIGGATNEKLFF. DNA for the CDR3: TGTGCCAGTAGTATAGGAGGAGCAACTAATGAAAAACTGTTTTTT.

The CDR3: CASSFEGDTEAFF. The CDR3 DNA is TGTGCCAGCAGTTTCGAGGGGGACACTGAAGCTTTCTTT. The chain has TRBV27 and TRBJ1-1; maybe TRBD1 (6 bases). Germline values: CDR1 MNHEY, CDR2 SMNVEV (reference sequence). The CDR3 runs 13 residues. Between the trimmed V and J ends, which lost 3 bases and 3 bases, there was a span of 8 bases.

This clonotype appeared many times. This chain joins TRBV7-2 and TRBJ1-4, with D possibly TRBD1 on 5 matching bases. Germline CDR1 and CDR2: SGHTA and FQGNSA. The V gene lost 1 base and the J gene lost 7 bases, with 10 bases spanning the gap. The CDR3 extends over 14 amino acids. The CDR3 sequence is CASSLGGRGEKLFF. CDR3 in DNA: TGTGCCAGCAGCTTAGGAGGGAGGGGTGAAAAACTGTTTTTT.

This clonotype was recorded at least ten times. The genes are TRBV7-2 and TRBJ1-5, with 10 bases that match TRBD1. Germline lookup yields CDR1 SGHTA and CDR2 FQGNSA. This CDR3 region has 15 residues. V gave up 5 bases and J gave up 6 bases; unmatched junction bases: 7. The CDR3 loop reads CASSLGQGKGQPQHF. The CDR3 bases are TGTGCCAGCAGCCTGGGACAGGGGAAGGGTCAGCCCCAGCATTTT.

Details on this clonotype: A much larger clone lies one base from this, so it may be a read error. The chain joins TRBV27 to TRBJ2-3, with D perhaps assigned TRBD1 or TRBD2 (5 bases each). From germline, CDR1 is MNHEY and CDR2 SMNVEV (reference sequence). The CDR3 contains 13 residues. The V and J ends lost 6 bases and 12 bases respectively, with 19 bases between them. The CDR3 spells CASRDIGGTIQYF. The CDR3 coding sequence is TGTGCCAGCAGGGACATTGGGGGTACCATACAGTATTTT.

This clonotype occurred many times. The chain links TRBV2 to TRBJ2-7; a possible D gene is TRBD1 (6 bases). Germline CDR1 SNHLY, CDR2 FYNNEI. V was pared by 5 bases and J by 3 bases, with 17 bases between. The CDR3 has 15 amino acids. The CDR3 is CASSREQGRGYEQYF. The CDR3 DNA reads TGTGCCAGCAGTCGAGAACAGGGAAGGGGCTACGAGCAGTACTTC.

The sample holds many counts of this clonotype. The CDR3 sequence: CASSPHLGLAGGSEQYF. CDR3 in DNA: TGTGCCAGCAGTCCACACTTAGGACTAGCGGGTGGTAGCGAGCAGTACTTC. The chain is built from TRBV28 and TRBJ2-7, with 11 bases aligning to TRBD2. The germline CDR1 and CDR2 sequences are MDHEN and SYDVKM. The CDR3 extends over 17 amino acids. V gave up 5 bases and J gave up 6 bases; unmatched junction bases: 15.

To note about this clonotype: At one end the junction does not follow the germline gene, possibly because of a read error. The chain is built from TRBV2 and TRBJ2-1, with D perhaps matching TRBD1 (7 bases). The CDR3 loop spans 17 amino acids. Germline CDR1 and CDR2: SNHLY and FYNNEI. Written as DNA, the CDR3 is TGTCCCAGCCCAGGGGGGAGTTCACGTAGCTCCTACAATGAGCAGTTCTTC. Protein sequence: CPSPGGSSRSSYNEQFF.

CDR3 DNA: TGTGCCAGCAGTTACTGGGGGGACAGGTTGGGGTTTCAGCTTTACAATGAGCAGTTCTTC. Protein sequence: CASSYWGDRLGFQLYNEQFF. The chain uses TRBV6-6 and TRBJ2-1, with TRBD1 identical over 8 bases. The V gene's germline CDR1 is MNHNY and CDR2 SVGAGI (reference sequence). This CDR3 has 20 residues. The junction had 18 bases not matched to a gene; V was cut back by 1 base and J by 4 bases.

This clonotype came up a few times. The J gene is TRBJ2-2, the V gene TRBV4-1; 7 bases match TRBD1. The CDR3 contains 16 residues. Germline trimming cut 2 bases from V and 2 bases from J; bases unmatched to any gene: 5. The germline CDR1 and CDR2 sequences are MGHRA and YSYEKL. The CDR3 DNA is TGCGCCAGCAGCCAACCCAGGGGGTCCAACACCGGGGAGCTGTTTTTT. The encoded protein is CASSQPRGSNTGELFF.

This clonotype was detected ten times or more. J is TRBJ2-1 and V is TRBV12-3 or TRBV12-4; TRBD2 is a possible D gene (6 bases). This CDR3 has 12 residues. The V end was cut by 6 bases, the J end by 5 bases, with 8 bases between. The chain's CDR3 is CASRSSDNEQFF. The CDR3 region has the DNA TGTGCCAGCAGATCTAGCGACAATGAGCAGTTCTTC.

The chain links TRBV5-1 to TRBJ2-1, with 7 nucleotides matching TRBD1. The CDR3 length is 17 residues. V gave up 4 bases and J gave up 0 bases; unmatched junction bases: 10. From germline, CDR1 is SGHRS and CDR2 YFSETQ. CDR3 sequence reads: CASSITGVPSSYNEQFF. The CDR3 DNA reads TGCGCCAGCAGCATTACAGGGGTCCCAAGCTCCTACAATGAGCAGTTCTTC.

There are many counts of this clonotype. This chain joins TRBV7-2 and TRBJ1-2; 11 nucleotides agree with TRBD1. CDR1 is SGHTA and CDR2 is FQGNSA in the germline V gene. V trimming: 6 bases; J trimming: 7 bases; junction bases outside the gene matches: 13. This CDR3 is built from 16 residues. The CDR3 DNA sequence: TGTGCCAGCAGTCTGGACAGGGGGCTCGTTTCGCCTGGCTACACCTTC. Its translation is CASSLDRGLVSPGYTF. The whole variable domain, remainder taken from reference TRBV7-2 and TRBJ1-2, is GAGVSQSPSNKVTEKGKDVELRCDPISGHTALYWYRQSLGQGLEFLIYFQGNSAPDKSGLPSDRFSAERTGGSVSTLTIQRTQQEDSAVYLCASSLDRGLVSPGYTFGSGTRLTVV.

J is TRBJ2-5 and V is TRBV6-2 or TRBV6-3; D gene uncertain. There are 14 residues in the CDR3. Germline V gene sequence: CDR1 MNHEY, CDR2 SVGEGT. Trimming shortened V by 5 bases and J by 5 bases, and 15 bases separated the two germline ends. For the CDR3, the DNA is TGTGCCAGCAGTGATGAGCGAGGCCAGGAGACCCAGTACTTC. Translation: CASSDERGQETQYF.

This clonotype was picked up many times. J is TRBJ2-5 and V is TRBV29-1, with 7 bases that match TRBD1. This CDR3 region has 15 residues. Germline V gene lookup returns CDR1 SQVTM and CDR2 ANQGSEA. V lost 1 base and J lost 4; bases outside the gene matches: 9. CDR3 in amino acids: CSVEGTGEWRETQYF. In DNA form, the CDR3 reads TGCAGCGTTGAAGGTACAGGGGAATGGAGAGAGACCCAGTACTTC.

The sample holds a few counts of this clonotype. The chain employs TRBV7-9 and TRBJ1-2; no clear D gene. The CDR3 has 12 amino acids. Germline values: CDR1 SEHNR, CDR2 FQNEAQ (reference sequence). The germline V and J ends were trimmed by 1 base and 6 bases, with 6 bases remaining between them. The CDR3 nucleotides read TGTGCCAGCAGCTTAGAGCAGGATGGCTACACCTTC. Its translation is CASSLEQDGYTF.

The chain has TRBV29-1 and TRBJ1-2, with D possibly being TRBD1 (6 bases). This CDR3 contains 11 residues. V shed 6 bases and J shed 8 bases, with 13 bases lying between them. CDR1 and CDR2 (germline): SQVTM, ANQGSEA. CDR3 sequence (DNA): TGCAGCGTAGAAACAGGGAGCGGCTACACCTTC. Translated: CSVETGSGYTF.

Many counts were recorded for this clonotype. The chain employs TRBV6-1 and TRBJ2-7; 7 bases line up with TRBD1. CDR1 and CDR2 (germline): MNHNS, SASEGT. Losses at the gene ends were 5 bases for V and 1 base for J; bases not matched to a gene: 14. CDR3 length: 17 amino acids. The CDR3 here is CASSLGFTGETSYEQYF. The CDR3 DNA reads TGTGCCAGCAGTTTAGGCTTCACAGGGGAAACATCCTACGAGCAGTACTTC.